The sequence of this T cell receptor (beta chain) was determined in a study of human T cells and chemical hapten exposure (dated by TCRdb to about 2021). With respect to the entire study: For sensitization, 2% DPC in acetone was applied to an approximately 2 cm by approximately 2 cm area of upper inner arm skin. Libraries were combined into a pool for sequencing, and differences in TCR yield between samples came mainly from small differences in library volumes within the pool. Approximately 28 alopecia patients provided blood for TCR sequencing at one to four time points (pre-sensitization, 2, 6 and 24 weeks). Patch testing on the upper back used Finn chambers containing 0.01% DPC, with scoring done after 6 days according to International Contact Dermatitis Research Group standards. The patient cohort, mostly female, included alopecia areata with under or over 50% scalp involvement, alopecia totalis and alopecia universalis. Throughout the approximately 25-week study period, patients were also given weekly therapeutic DPC doses on the scalp. In alopecia patients, the study followed how the peripheral blood TCR repertoire changed in vivo over primary and secondary sensitization to diphenylcyclopropenone (DPC), a hapten. Patient blood was sampled pre-sensitization (week 0) and at 2, 6 and about 24 weeks after DPC sensitization. Study-wide findings and limitations: DPC sensitization did not change the number of TCRs with a frequency above 1 in 1000, and there was no evidence of changes in global repertoire structure. Because all patients had alopecia, a presumed autoimmune disease, the immune response of the patients might differ from that of healthy individuals. Expanded TCRs formed significantly more large CDR3 similarity clusters than pre-sensitization or healthy control sets, consistent with antigen-driven responses. Patch test score was positively correlated with the number of PT1 expanded TCRs, with significance at thresholds 8, 16 and 32 but not at 4. Repeated subsampling changed both the strength of the expansion versus patch-test correlation and the threshold at which the correlation became significant.

The library was obtained by RACE. The reads were generated on a NextSeq 500. During library preparation, unique molecular identifiers were attached to individual cDNA molecules so that TCRs could be counted in a quantitative, reproducible way. For every blood RNA sample, sequencing covered both the TCR alpha and TCR beta chains. In the original analysis: Samples had a median of 95,638 TCRs, with a range from roughly 20,000 to 690,600. The Decombinator software suite was used to annotate V, J and CDR3 in the TCR reads. To make PS versus PT1 abundance plots, every sample was subsampled to the same number of TCRs (28,000). TCRs were defined as expanded if absent before sensitization and observed at least eight times at the 2-week time point. TCRdb itself trimmed the public reads at Q25 with fastp, ran MiXCR and retained productive beta chains. Duplicate CDR3 protein sequences are folded into a single record with the most common DNA and genes. For this entry, the V and J calls and clone size follow TCRdb and not the study's own pipeline. This sample is represented by about 340,000 distinct CDR3 sequences; about 7% of them were singletons. Approximately 8% of the sample goes to the ten largest clones.

The time point label corresponds to: patch test 1, 2 weeks after DPC sensitization. The treatment or condition label, as the study defines it: therapeutic diphenylcyclopropenone sensitization with weekly scalp DPC. At every patch-test visit, the blood draw took place before the patch test was put on. Eligible patients were aged 18 to 70, diagnosed with alopecia, deemed suitable for DPC therapy, and excluded if pregnant. Total RNA was extracted from unfractionated whole blood that had been collected in Tempus Blood RNA tubes. From its cysteine to its phenylalanine, the CDR3 spans 15 amino acids. The entry retains the CDR3 DNA only, 45 bases that are in frame from base 1. Trimming removed 2 bases from V and 0 bases from J, leaving 5 bases between the germline ends. Looking up the germline V gene yields CDR1 MRHNA and CDR2 SNTAGT. In its sample, this clonotype was seen many times. Its antigen specificity is not known. Qualities for individual bases were not recorded, and no much larger clone is one base off.

This receptor was taken from a woman aged 18-29 years with alopecia areata. Some clones in this sample may be carry-over from other donors' samples. The specimen was whole blood, collected in connection with sensitization to the hapten diphenylcyclopropenone (DPC). This receptor chain uses TRBV6-4 and TRBJ2-6, with the D segment identity uncertain. The bases are TGTGCCAGCAGTGACGCCTCCTCTGGGGCCAACGTCCTGACTTTC. Its product reads: CASSDASSGANVLTF.